These T cell receptor beta chains were read from a single sample in a study of T cells expressing NK-cell markers. TCRdb re-called the 5' RACE reads and shows each CDR3 protein once, DNA omitted. The record lists hundreds of thousands of distinct CDR3 sequences, of which the ten most abundant hold around 3.3%. The sequenced sample was blood T cells: a sorted CD56 or NKG2C T cell subset, CD4+ or CD8+ T cells, or bulk PBMC T cells (not recorded which). These receptors originate from a man aged 18 to 30 in good health. The CDR3 runs from the conserved cysteine through the conserved F or W.

j_call | v_call | cdr3_aa
TRBJ2-2 | TRBV18 | CASSPSPTGELFF
TRBJ2-1 | TRBV3-1 | CASSDNGLRNEQFF
TRBJ1-4 | TRBV12-3/TRBV12-4 | CASSFSLATNEKLFF
TRBJ2-7 | TRBV12-3/TRBV12-4 | CASSLGGGHGEQYF
TRBJ2-5 | TRBV20-1 | CSAPPTGGAVETQYF
TRBJ2-5 | TRBV20-1 | CSARGIGTHFKQETQYF
TRBJ2-1 | TRBV27 | CASSIPTSGSRYEQFF
TRBJ1-1 | TRBV19 | CASSIQSYSAEAFF
TRBJ2-7 | TRBV28 | CASSWGHEQYF
TRBJ2-1 | TRBV20-1 | CSASSGGSSRERGEQFF
TRBJ2-5 | TRBV18 | CASSPSGQAETQYF
TRBJ2-1 | TRBV24-1 | CATSGGLEGLEQFF
TRBJ2-5 | TRBV2 | CANRDRKETQYF
TRBJ1-5 | TRBV6-4 | CASSDSGQSNQPQHF
TRBJ1-5 | TRBV6-1 | CASAPGTVGERPQHF
TRBJ2-1 | TRBV24-1 | CATSDPPGAGVENEQFF
TRBJ2-1 | TRBV6-4 | CASSENSGYNEQFF
TRBJ1-6 | TRBV27 | CASSLSWSNSPLHF
TRBJ2-7 | TRBV4-3 | CASSQGFGLADEQYF
TRBJ2-1 | TRBV6-1 | CASGIPGTSGNVFF
TRBJ1-2 | TRBV12-3/TRBV12-4 | CASSLSIGGGDGYTF
TRBJ2-1 | TRBV29-1 | CSVVGSGRSYNEQFF
TRBJ1-2 | TRBV12-3/TRBV12-4 | CASSLLRGAGYGYTF
TRBJ1-5 | TRBV27 | CASSPQDSGQPQHF
TRBJ2-3 | TRBV14 | CASSVAGRYTQYF
TRBJ2-7 | TRBV5-1 | CASSDQFYEQYF
TRBJ2-1 | TRBV29-1 | CSANSGSNGEQFF
TRBJ1-1 | TRBV5-1 | CASSLSQLSEAFF
TRBJ2-5 | TRBV7-9 | CASSSSYRQQQETQYF
TRBJ2-4 | TRBV6-5 | CASSLSSGTPNIQYF
TRBJ2-3 | TRBV12-3/TRBV12-4 | CASSFGALVGTSTDTQYF
TRBJ2-1 | TRBV20-1 | CSARGRGPREQFF
TRBJ2-6 | TRBV5-4 | CASSSSRISGANVLTF
TRBJ2-4 | TRBV20-1 | CSALVAGGRTLAKNIQYF
TRBJ2-1 | TRBV27 | CASSPLAGQPGEQFF
TRBJ2-5 | TRBV12-3/TRBV12-4 | CASRTVQETQYF
TRBJ1-1 | TRBV4-1 | CASSQEVRRKGIPTEAFF
TRBJ2-5 | TRBV6-2/TRBV6-3 | CASGRETQETQYF
TRBJ1-5 | TRBV7-8 | CASSLHPVGTGSSNQPQHF
TRBJ1-6 | TRBV12-3/TRBV12-4 | CASSSPGGSSPLHF
TRBJ2-4 | TRBV6-2/TRBV6-3 | CASSSPGKAKNIQYF
TRBJ1-3 | TRBV29-1 | CSAGGDYSGNTIYF
TRBJ2-1 | TRBV6-1 | CASSPLRTSNEQFF
TRBJ2-5 | TRBV6-1 | CASSLGLGATQYF
TRBJ2-1 | TRBV27 | CASSLLARTSDYNEQFF
TRBJ2-7 | TRBV7-6 | CASSLVSNAEQYF
TRBJ2-7 | TRBV7-8 | CASSLVLTGNEQYF
TRBJ2-2 | TRBV11-1 | CASTSSFLADRRNTGELFF
TRBJ2-1 | TRBV18 | CASSPQREGLSDEQFF
TRBJ2-7 | TRBV29-1 | CSVPWTGSDEQYF
TRBJ2-1 | TRBV28 | CASRQASSYNEQFF
TRBJ1-2 | TRBV12-3/TRBV12-4 | CASSLGFRGYTF
TRBJ2-3 | TRBV24-1 | CATSDWTSGRSSDTQYF
TRBJ2-1 | TRBV18 | CASSPTTSGSYNEQFF
TRBJ2-1 | TRBV6-1 | CASRGAGRSYNEQFF
TRBJ1-4 | TRBV20-1 | CSARDPGGPEKLFF
TRBJ2-1 | TRBV4-2 | CASSPGPWDRGRRREALNEQFF